Following are 10 T cell receptor beta chains from one sample sequenced in a study of T cell responses to AZD1222 COVID-19 vaccine. The table came from immunoSEQ multiplex PCR; TCRdb's copy has only in-frame clones and leaves some out. The sample contains 73,000 or so clones, about three quarters of which appear only once. The sample in question was peripheral blood, obtained 28 days after the second AZD1222 dose. These TCRs come from an adult who received the AZD1222 COVID-19 vaccine.

The rearrangement joins TRBV6-5 to TRBJ2-5, with D possibly called TRBD1 or TRBD2 (5 bases each). Germline CDR1 is MNHEY and CDR2 is SVGAGI. V was pared by 6 bases and J by 4 bases, with 15 bases between. This CDR3 region has 14 residues. The CDR3 here is CASRPIRGLETQYF. The CDR3 DNA reads TGTGCCAGCAGACCGATCCGGGGCTTAGAGACCCAGTACTTC.

The rearrangement links TRBV28 to TRBJ2-5; 10 bases agree with TRBD2. Germline V gene lookup returns CDR1 MDHEN and CDR2 SYDVKM. The CDR3 loop spans 14 amino acids. V dropped 6 bases and J dropped 4; count of bases not matched to a gene: 5. Written as DNA, the CDR3 is TGTGCCAGCAGCACTCCTAGCGGGAGAGAGACCCAGTACTTC. It codes for CASSTPSGRETQYF.

The V gene is TRBV7-8, the J gene TRBJ2-7; D may match TRBD1 or TRBD2 (5 bases each). Germline CDR1 SGHVS, CDR2 FQNEAQ. There are 14 residues in the CDR3. V was pared by 1 base and J by 6 bases, with 13 bases between. The CDR3 coding sequence is TGTGCCAGCAGCTTAGAGGAGTTAGGGACCGAGCAGTACTTC. Translated, it gives CASSLEELGTEQYF.

V is TRBV6-2 or TRBV6-3 and J is TRBJ1-2; maybe TRBD1 (5 bases). The CDR3 runs 13 residues. Trimming removed 5 bases from V and 4 bases from J, with 11 bases in between. The V gene's germline CDR1 is MNHEY and CDR2 SVGEGT. The CDR3 loop is CASSQGFVYGYTF. In DNA, the CDR3 is TGTGCCAGCAGTCAGGGTTTTGTCTATGGCTACACCTTC.

The chain has TRBV30 and TRBJ2-5; D gene ambiguous. CDR1 and CDR2 (germline): GTSNPN, SVGIG (reference sequence). This CDR3 region has 13 residues. Between the trimmed V and J ends, which lost 4 bases and 2 bases, there was a span of 11 bases. CDR3: CAWTRSQQETQYF. CDR3 coding DNA: TGTGCCTGGACGAGAAGTCAGCAAGAGACCCAGTACTTC.

The chain couples TRBV20-1 to TRBJ2-7, with unresolved D. Per germline, CDR1 DFQATT and CDR2 SNEGSKA (reference sequence). The CDR3 loop spans 13 amino acids. The ends were cut back, 3 bases at V and 5 bases at J, with 14 bases in the middle. CDR3 sequence reads: CSASLARGDEQYF. CDR3 DNA sequence: TGCAGTGCTAGTCTCGCGAGAGGTGACGAGCAGTACTTC.

This clone has a handful of counts. J is TRBJ1-1 and V is TRBV28, with a possible D match to TRBD1 (6 bases). V was shortened by 5 bases and J by 5 bases, with 15 bases between the two germline ends. There are 14 residues in the CDR3. Germline-derived CDR1 and CDR2 are MDHEN and SYDVKM. The chain's CDR3 is CASSLPPTGTEAFF. In DNA form, the CDR3 reads TGTGCCAGCAGTCTCCCCCCAACAGGGACTGAAGCTTTCTTT.

This chain joins TRBV5-1 and TRBJ2-3; maybe TRBD1 (6 bases). Germline V gene sequence: CDR1 SGHRS, CDR2 YFSETQ. The CDR3 covers 17 residues. V was clipped by 0 bases and J by 2 bases, with 16 bases between them. In nucleotides, the CDR3 is TGCGCCAGCAGCTTGGCCCCCCTAAGGGGGACCACAGATACGCAGTATTTT. It codes for CASSLAPLRGTTDTQYF.

The genes are TRBV11-1 and TRBJ2-1; 8 bases map to TRBD2. The V gene's germline CDR1 is SGHAT and CDR2 FQDESV (reference sequence). V shed 1 base, J shed 7 bases, and the junction held 3 bases outside the gene matches. There are 14 residues in the CDR3. CDR3 region: CASSLGLAKNEQFF. CDR3 bases: TGTGCCAGCAGCTTAGGACTAGCGAAGAATGAGCAGTTCTTC. Combining the CDR3 with reference TRBV11-1 and TRBJ2-1 gives the whole variable domain EAEVAQSPRYKITEKSQAVAFWCDPISGHATLYWYRQILGQGPELLVQFQDESVVDDSQLPKDRFSAERLKGVDSTLKIQPAELGDSAMYLCASSLGLAKNEQFFGPGTRLTVL.

This chain joins TRBV5-8 and TRBJ1-6, with a weak D call TRBD1 (5 bases). CDR3 length equals 17 residues. V was cut by 0 bases and J by 5 bases, with 15 bases left in between. Germline V gene data show CDR1 as SGHTS and CDR2 as YDEGEE. The CDR3 nucleotides are TGTGCCAGCAGCTTGGCGGGACTCCTAGGGGATAATTCACCCCTCCACTTT. This translates into CASSLAGLLGDNSPLHF.